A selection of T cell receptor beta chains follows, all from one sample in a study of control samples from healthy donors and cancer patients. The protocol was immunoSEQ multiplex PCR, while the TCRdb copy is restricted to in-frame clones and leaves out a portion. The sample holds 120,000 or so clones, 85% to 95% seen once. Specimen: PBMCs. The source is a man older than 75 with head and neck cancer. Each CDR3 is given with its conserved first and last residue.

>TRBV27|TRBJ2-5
CASSLKSVQETQYF
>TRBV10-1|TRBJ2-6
CASSDSGANVLTF
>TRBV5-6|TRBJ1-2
CASSLAGYGYTF
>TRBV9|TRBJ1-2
CASSDLNPSYGYTF
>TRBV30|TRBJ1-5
CAWSVGPNQPQHF
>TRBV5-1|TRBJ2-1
CASSTTPGISYNEQFF
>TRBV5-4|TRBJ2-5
CASSTPGQGLGETQYF
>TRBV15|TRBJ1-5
CATSRGGGGPQPQHF
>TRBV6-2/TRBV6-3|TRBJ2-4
CASSLRTSGGGAKNIQYF
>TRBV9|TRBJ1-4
CASSGRQGVANEKLFF
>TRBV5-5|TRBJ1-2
CASSLVGPNYGYTF
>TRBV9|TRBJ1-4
CANSKNSNTNEKLFF
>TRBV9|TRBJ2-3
CASSVALAGVSSTDTQYF
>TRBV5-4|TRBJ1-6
CASSLHLGGEGSPLHF
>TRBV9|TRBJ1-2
CASTVQGATYGYTF
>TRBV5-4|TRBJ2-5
CASSLKGKETQYF
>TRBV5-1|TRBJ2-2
CASSPGHQNTGELFF